The sequence of this T cell receptor (beta chain) was determined in a study of T-cell reconstitution after alpha-beta-depleted transplantation in children. As it was prepared, the TCRbeta library received unique molecular identifiers. Each CDR3 protein gets one entry after TCRdb re-called the PCR reads with MiXCR. Of about 120,000 distinct CDR3 sequences detected, 10% appear once; the ten largest clones hold 8%. Germline CDR1 is MNHNS and CDR2 is SASEGT. J was trimmed by 14 bases and V by 5 bases; bases with no gene match: 11. The CDR3 covers 15 residues. This clonotype was recorded at least ten times.

The TCR was taken from a human donor who donated a stem cell graft to a child with acute lymphoblastic leukemia. The sequenced sample was PBMCs from the stem cell graft donor, obtained from the stem cell graft. J is TRBJ2-4 and V is TRBV6-1; 14 positions agree with TRBD2. The CDR3: CASSTGLGLAGVEYF. The DNA for the CDR3 is TGTGCCAGCAGTACCGGACTGGGACTAGCGGGAGTCGAGTACTTC.